The 30 T cell receptor beta chains presented below share a single source sample, sequenced in a study of human T cells and chemical hapten exposure. Time point given: patch test 2, 6 weeks after DPC sensitization. Described treatment: therapeutic diphenylcyclopropenone sensitization with weekly scalp DPC. TCRdb itself ran the RACE reads through MiXCR, one entry per CDR3 protein. In the table there are about 40,000 distinct CDR3 sequences, around 3% of which are singletons. Material: whole blood, obtained in connection with sensitization to the hapten diphenylcyclopropenone (DPC). All receptors derive from a man between 35 and 55 years old with alopecia areata. Some clones in this sample may be carry-over from other donors' samples.

In its sample, this clonotype was seen many times. This chain joins TRBV4-1 and TRBJ2-1; TRBD2 matches at 13 bases. V was clipped by 3 bases and J by 5 bases; unmatched bases: 4. Germline V lookup: CDR1 MGHRA, CDR2 YSYEKL. The CDR3 is 16 residues long. The DNA of the CDR3 is TGCGCCAGCAGCCAGGCCGGGACTAGCGGGGACAATGAGCAGTTCTTC. Encoded protein: CASSQAGTSGDNEQFF.

This clonotype was seen many times. The chain joins TRBV6-2 or TRBV6-3 to TRBJ2-1, with 8 bases matching TRBD2. Germline V gene lookup returns CDR1 MNHEY and CDR2 SVGEGT. The J segment lost 7 bases and the V segment lost 7 bases, leaving 9 bases of the junction unmatched. The CDR3 runs 14 residues. DNA of the CDR3: TGTGCCAGCATCAAAGCGGGAGTAGAGAATGAGCAGTTCTTC. This codes for CASIKAGVENEQFF.

This clonotype was seen ten or more times. The chain uses TRBV4-2 and TRBJ1-1; a possible D gene is TRBD1 (6 bases). CDR1 LGHNA and CDR2 YNFKEQ come from the germline V gene. There are 14 residues in the CDR3. V was trimmed by 1 base and J by 8 bases, leaving 14 bases between them. The CDR3 here is CASSQGPTGSEAFF. CDR3 in DNA: TGTGCCAGCAGCCAAGGCCCGACAGGTTCGGAAGCTTTCTTT.

This clonotype occurred many times. The chain has TRBV28 and TRBJ2-3, with D maybe TRBD2 (6 bases). Between the trimmed V and J ends, which lost 10 bases and 6 bases, there was a span of 11 bases. The CDR3 has 11 residues. Germline-derived CDR1 and CDR2 are MDHEN and SYDVKM. This CDR3 reads CATQRGDTQYF. The CDR3 nucleotides are TGTGCCACTCAACGGGGGGATACGCAGTATTTT.

This clonotype has ten or more counts. This chain joins TRBV6-4 and TRBJ2-1; D is perhaps TRBD2 (5 bases). V was shortened by 4 bases and J by 6 bases, with 13 bases between the two germline ends. The CDR3 extends over 14 amino acids. Germline loops: CDR1 MRHNA, CDR2 SNTAGT. For the CDR3, the DNA is TGTGCCAGCAGTGCGGGGTTTGTAGGCAATGAGCAGTTCTTC. Its translation: CASSAGFVGNEQFF.

Ten or more counts support this clonotype. The chain links TRBV19 to TRBJ2-1, with 14 bases fitting TRBD2. CDR1 is LNHDA and CDR2 is SQIVND in the germline V gene (reference sequence). This CDR3 contains 16 residues. With V trimmed by 3 bases and J by 5 bases, 3 bases remained unmatched. The CDR3: CASSMEGLAGDNEQFF. In DNA, the CDR3 is TGTGCCAGTAGTATGGAGGGACTAGCGGGGGACAATGAGCAGTTCTTC.

This clonotype was seen repeatedly, ten times or more. The rearrangement links TRBV20-1 to TRBJ2-5; 10 nucleotides match TRBD2. The germline CDR1 and CDR2 sequences are DFQATT and SNEGSKA (reference sequence). The CDR3 spans 15 residues. The J segment lost 1 base and the V segment lost 2 bases, leaving 4 bases of the junction unmatched. The CDR3 DNA reads TGCAGTGCTAGAAGGAGCGGGAGGGCCCAAGAGACCCAGTACTTC. Protein: CSARRSGRAQETQYF.

This clonotype was counted many times. The rearrangement uses TRBV6-2 or TRBV6-3 and TRBJ2-1; 7 bases are a match to TRBD1. J gave up 6 bases and V 0 bases, and 11 bases lay outside the gene matches. The CDR3 spans 17 residues. Germline loops: CDR1 MNHEY, CDR2 SVGEGT. The CDR3 loop is CASSYSRTGRTSNEQFF. The CDR3 DNA sequence: TGTGCCAGCAGTTACTCCCGGACAGGCCGAACGTCCAATGAGCAGTTCTTC.

This clonotype was seen repeatedly, ten times or more. This chain connects TRBV5-1 to TRBJ2-3; D unclear. The V gene lost 7 bases and the J gene lost 3 bases, with 6 bases spanning the gap. Germline CDR1 is SGHRS and CDR2 is YFSETQ. The CDR3 runs to 11 residues. The CDR3 DNA reads as TGCGCCAGCGGAAGTACAGATACGCAGTATTTT. It translates to CASGSTDTQYF.

The chain has TRBV5-1 and TRBJ2-3, with D possibly TRBD1 on 5 matching bases. The CDR3 consists of 17 residues. Germline CDR1 and CDR2: SGHRS and YFSETQ. Trimming took 1 base from V and 2 from J, leaving 17 bases between them. The CDR3: CASSLTTRTHHTDTQYF. The CDR3 bases are TGCGCCAGCAGCTTGACGACGAGGACACACCACACAGATACGCAGTATTTT.

This clonotype was seen repeatedly, ten times or more. The CDR3 DNA sequence: TGTGCCAGCAGCAAGGGACGGATAAACACCGGGGAGCTGTTTTTT. Translated, it gives CASSKGRINTGELFF. J is TRBJ2-2 and V is TRBV11-1; tentatively, D is TRBD1 or TRBD2 (5 bases each). Germline V gene sequence: CDR1 SGHAT, CDR2 FQDESV (reference sequence). Between the trimmed V and J ends, which lost 5 bases and 2 bases, there was a span of 12 bases. The CDR3 extends over 15 amino acids. Drawing the rest from reference TRBV11-1 and TRBJ2-2, the complete variable domain is EAEVAQSPRYKITEKSQAVAFWCDPISGHATLYWYRQILGQGPELLVQFQDESVVDDSQLPKDRFSAERLKGVDSTLKIQPAELGDSAMYLCASSKGRINTGELFFGEGSRLTVL.

In its sample, this clonotype was seen many times. V usage is TRBV5-6 and J usage is TRBJ2-1; the D is unclear. The V gene's germline CDR1 is SGHDT and CDR2 YYEEEE. Trimming pared 1 base from V and 6 bases from J, leaving 14 bases between. This CDR3 region has 15 residues. CDR3 bases: TGTGCCAGCAGCTTGCCAGGACCGGCGGTCAATGAGCAGTTCTTC. As protein: CASSLPGPAVNEQFF.

This clonotype was seen repeatedly, ten times or more. This chain connects TRBV7-9 to TRBJ2-2; no firm D call. The CDR3 covers 14 residues. Trimming cost V 4 bases and J 3 bases, with 9 bases left between them. Germline loops: CDR1 SEHNR, CDR2 FQNEAQ (reference sequence). The CDR3 loop reads CASSWTTDTGELFF. CDR3 nucleotides: TGTGCCAGCAGCTGGACCACAGACACCGGGGAGCTGTTTTTT.

This clonotype was seen ten or more times. The chain is built from TRBV28 and TRBJ2-7; D is unresolved. Looked up from germline, CDR1 is MDHEN and CDR2 is SYDVKM. The V end was cut by 6 bases, the J end by 7 bases, with 16 bases between. CDR3 size: 13 residues. The CDR3 DNA is TGTGCCAGCAGCGATCCAGACCTACGGGAGCAGTACTTC. Protein: CASSDPDLREQYF.

This clonotype was counted only a few times. The V gene is TRBV6-6, the J gene TRBJ1-4; a possible D gene is TRBD1 (5 bases). Germline loops: CDR1 MNHNY, CDR2 SVGAGI (reference sequence). V was cut by 6 bases and J by 4 bases, with 12 bases left in between. The length of the CDR3 is 14 residues. This CDR3 reads CASREGALNEKLFF. In nucleotides, the CDR3 is TGTGCCAGCAGGGAAGGGGCCCTTAATGAAAAACTGTTTTTT.

This clonotype came up many times. This sequence joins TRBV3-1 and TRBJ2-4, with TRBD1 as a possible D gene (6 bases). CDR1 LGHDT and CDR2 YNNKEL come from the germline V gene (reference sequence). The ends were cut back, 4 bases at V and 8 bases at J, with 9 bases in the middle. The CDR3 is made up of 12 amino acids. The CDR3 coding sequence is TGTGCCAGCAGCCGGACAGCGGACATTCAGTACTTC. Protein product: CASSRTADIQYF.

As for this clonotype: Given a far larger clone just one base away, this is likely a sequencing read error. The chain has TRBV5-6 and TRBJ2-3, with unresolved D. Trimming shortened V by 2 bases and J by 1 base, and 2 bases separated the two germline ends. CDR3 length: 12 amino acids. Germline lookup yields CDR1 SGHDT and CDR2 YYEEEE. The CDR3 nucleotides are TGTGCCAGCAGCTTCGGCACAGATACGCAGTATTTT. This codes for CASSFGTDTQYF.

This sequence joins TRBV30 and TRBJ2-5; D may be TRBD1 (6 bases). CDR3 length: 13 amino acids. Germline V gives CDR1 GTSNPN, CDR2 SVGIG (reference sequence). V was pared by 3 bases and J by 6 bases, with 14 bases between. CDR3 bases: TGTGCCTGGAGCCAGACCAGGGGTCAGACCCAGTACTTC. It yields the protein CAWSQTRGQTQYF. Based on the CDR3 plus reference TRBV30 and TRBJ2-5, the full variable domain is SQTIHQWPATLVQPVGSPLSLECTVEGTSNPNLYWYRQAAGRGLQLLFYSVGIGQISSEVPQNLSASRPQDRQFILSSKKLLLSDSGFYLCAWSQTRGQTQYFGPGTRLLVL.

A few counts support this clonotype. This chain joins TRBV6-1 and TRBJ1-5; the match to TRBD1 covers 10 bases. Germline trimming cut 8 bases from V and 4 bases from J; bases unmatched to any gene: 5. Germline V gene lookup returns CDR1 MNHNS and CDR2 SASEGT. The CDR3 sequence is 14 residues long. CDR3 sequence reads: CASGTGATNQPQHF. CDR3 sequence (DNA): TGTGCCAGCGGGACAGGGGCAACAAATCAGCCCCAGCATTTT.

This clonotype was recorded many times. The chain uses TRBV6-1 and TRBJ1-5, with unresolved D. Per the germline V gene, CDR1 is MNHNS and CDR2 is SASEGT. The CDR3 has 15 amino acids. V was clipped by 4 bases and J by 2 bases, with 12 bases between them. The CDR3 is CASSVGSSGNQPQHF. In nucleotides, the CDR3 is TGTGCCAGCAGTGTGGGGTCAAGTGGCAATCAGCCCCAGCATTTT.

This clonotype has at least ten counts. The V and J genes are TRBV7-9 and TRBJ2-3; possibly TRBD1 or TRBD2 for D (5 bases each). The CDR3 runs 15 residues. Looked up from germline, CDR1 is SEHNR and CDR2 is FQNEAQ (reference sequence). Trimming pared 5 bases from V and 8 bases from J, leaving 20 bases between. This chain's CDR3 is CASSPAVGVPGTQYF. CDR3 sequence (DNA): TGTGCCAGCAGCCCGGCGGTGGGGGTGCCGGGTACGCAGTATTTT.

Ten or more counts support this clonotype. The chain carries TRBV2 and TRBJ2-7, with 7 bases that match TRBD1. The CDR3 consists of 15 residues. With 6 bases clipped from V and 2 bases from J, the junction kept 10 bases outside the gene matches. CDR1 and CDR2 (germline): SNHLY, FYNNEI. In DNA form, the CDR3 reads TGTGCCAGCAGGGGGAACAGGGGATTAACCTACGAGCAGTACTTC. It yields the protein CASRGNRGLTYEQYF.

This clonotype was recorded at least ten times. The J gene is TRBJ2-3, the V gene TRBV27; no reliable D call. V gave up 8 bases and J gave up 7 bases, with 16 bases separating them. Germline CDR1 is MNHEY and CDR2 is SMNVEV (reference sequence). The CDR3 consists of 13 residues. The CDR3 region has the DNA TGTGCCAGCGGAAATGGCCCCGTGAATACGCAGTATTTT. It encodes CASGNGPVNTQYF.

This clonotype has a count of ten or more. CDR3 protein: CSARGPSSGRGPSYEQYF. The CDR3 DNA is TGCAGTGCTAGAGGCCCCTCTTCCGGAAGGGGGCCCTCCTACGAGCAGTACTTC. The chain carries TRBV20-1 and TRBJ2-7, with TRBD1 identical over 7 bases. With 1 base clipped from V and 0 bases from J, the junction kept 15 bases outside the gene matches. This CDR3 has 18 amino acids. CDR1 and CDR2 from the germline V gene are DFQATT and SNEGSKA (reference sequence).

The table lists this clonotype with many counts. The V call is TRBV20-1, the J call TRBJ2-3; possibly TRBD2 for D (7 bases). Germline V lookup: CDR1 DFQATT, CDR2 SNEGSKA (reference sequence). The CDR3 is made up of 14 amino acids. Trimming took 5 bases from V and 5 from J, leaving 17 bases between them. DNA of the CDR3: TGCAGTGCTGCTCAGGGGAGGGGGATAGATACGCAGTATTTT. This gives the protein CSAAQGRGIDTQYF.

This clonotype has only a few counts. The genes are TRBV7-2 and TRBJ1-5, with unresolved D. Germline V gives CDR1 SGHTA, CDR2 FQGNSA. The V and J ends lost 2 bases and 2 bases respectively, with 10 bases between them. The CDR3 has 15 residues. CDR3 loop: CASSLQSGGNQPQHF. The CDR3 DNA reads TGTGCCAGCAGCTTACAGAGCGGGGGCAATCAGCCCCAGCATTTT.

Many counts were recorded for this clonotype. V and J are TRBV7-6 and TRBJ1-4, with D unclear. The CDR3 is made up of 14 amino acids. Germline values: CDR1 SGHVS, CDR2 FNYEAQ. V was pared by 2 bases and J by 8 bases, with 12 bases between. The CDR3 nucleotides read TGTGCCAGCAGCTTAAGGTTTAGTTCGGAAAAACTGTTTTTT. This sequence encodes CASSLRFSSEKLFF.

This clonotype was detected ten times or more. The chain is built from TRBV7-2 and TRBJ2-1; D possibly corresponds to TRBD2 (6 bases). This CDR3 comprises 15 residues. The V end was cut by 2 bases, the J end by 8 bases, with 16 bases between. Germline CDR1 is SGHTA and CDR2 is FQGNSA. The CDR3, as DNA: TGTGCCAGCAGCTTACGGGACTCCCGACGCGATGAGCAGTTCTTC. Translated: CASSLRDSRRDEQFF.

This clonotype was recorded many times. This chain links TRBV28 with TRBJ2-7; the match to TRBD2 covers 8 bases. The V gene's germline CDR1 is MDHEN and CDR2 SYDVKM. Losses at the gene ends were 5 bases for V and 3 bases for J; bases not matched to a gene: 12. The CDR3 sequence is 16 residues long. DNA of the CDR3: TGTGCCAGCAGTCTACTGGGGACTAGATTCCTCTACGAGCAGTACTTC. Its translation is CASSLLGTRFLYEQYF.

This clonotype was seen many times. The V gene is TRBV3-1, the J gene TRBJ2-7, with D possibly TRBD2 on 6 matching bases. This CDR3 has 17 residues. V lost 1 base and J lost 3, with 19 bases in between. Germline V gene data show CDR1 as LGHDT and CDR2 as YNNKEL (reference sequence). CDR3: CASSQGVYRRGGYEQYF. The CDR3 DNA is TGTGCCAGCAGCCAAGGGGTCTACAGGAGGGGTGGCTACGAGCAGTACTTC.